The present entry profiles one T cell receptor beta chain with its context. What it binds is not known. This record comes from a study of TIL therapy for anti-PD-1-resistant metastatic lung cancer. The germline gives CDR1 SGHNT, CDR2 YENEEA. Trimming cost V 1 base and J 8 bases, with 9 bases left between them. This CDR3 contains 14 residues. The libraries were made with immunoSEQ v3. Method: immunoSEQ multiplex PCR; TCRdb's copy keeps in-frame clones and lacks some. The sample records more than 9,000 clones, 76% being singletons. Time point specified: pre-treatment sample, taken before nivolumab and TIL therapy. Tumor tissue came from excised metastases, mostly pleural nodules or supraclavicular lymph nodes. Study-level results: This highly selected cohort may not generalize to typical lung cancer patients.

The source material was tumor tissue, sampled at baseline. The source of this sequence is a person aged 25-85 years with non-small cell lung cancer. The chain couples TRBV11-3 to TRBJ1-6; D is unclear. The CDR3 loop is CASSLGAIDSPLHF. Written as DNA, the CDR3 is TGTGCCAGCAGCTTAGGCGCTATAGATTCACCCCTCCACTTT.